The next 23 T cell receptor beta chains were all read from a single sample in a study of shared clonotypes between healthy human individuals. Produced via immunoSEQ multiplex PCR; TCRdb's table is partial and in-frame only. The table shows hundreds of thousands of clones, with more than 95% occurring only once. CD45RO-negative CD8 cells positively selected for CCR7 made up the naive population, which excluded terminally differentiated effector memory CD45RA+ cells. Specimen: naive CD8+ T cells sorted from blood. These receptors originate from a man younger than 40 in good health.

The chain is built from TRBV6-6 and TRBJ1-1; 9 positions agree with TRBD1. The CDR3 is 14 residues long. Losses at the gene ends were 6 bases for V and 4 bases for J; bases not matched to a gene: 6. Germline-derived CDR1 and CDR2 are MNHNY and SVGAGI (reference sequence). The CDR3 sequence is CASSPDRGATEAFF. Written as DNA, the CDR3 is TGTGCCAGCAGCCCGGACAGGGGTGCCACTGAAGCTTTCTTT.

The chain combines TRBV21-1 with TRBJ1-2. TRBV21-1 is tagged as a pseudogene. CDR3 length: 11 residues. The CDR3 is CASSRGRGYTF. The DNA for the CDR3 is TGTGCCAGCAGCAGGGGTCGGGGCTACACCTTC.

The chain links TRBV4-1 to TRBJ2-7; TRBD2 matches at 9 bases. The CDR3 is 16 amino acids. The V and J ends lost 0 bases and 7 bases, in that order; junction bases with no gene match: 10. Germline V gene data show CDR1 as MGHRA and CDR2 as YSYEKL. The CDR3 bases are TGCGCCAGCAGCCAAGATTTAGCGGGAGCCAGGAGGGAGCAGTACTTC. It specifies CASSQDLAGARREQYF.

V is TRBV29-1 and J is TRBJ2-7; D may be TRBD1 (7 bases). V dropped 3 bases and J dropped 1 base, with 13 bases sitting between them. The germline CDR1 and CDR2 sequences are SQVTM and ANQGSEA. The CDR3 consists of 14 residues. CDR3 region: CSVEEGQPSYEQYF. The CDR3 DNA is TGCAGCGTTGAGGAGGGACAGCCTTCCTACGAGCAGTACTTC.

The chain carries TRBV4-1 and TRBJ2-7; D is possibly TRBD2 (6 bases). With 1 base removed from V and 5 bases from J, the gap between germline ends came to 15 bases. CDR3 length equals 15 residues. The germline V gene encodes CDR1 MGHRA and CDR2 YSYEKL. The CDR3 coding sequence is TGCGCCAGCAGCCAAGTAATCGGGAGAGTAAACGAGCAGTACTTC. Amino acid sequence: CASSQVIGRVNEQYF.

This chain connects TRBV29-1 to TRBJ2-5, with no clear D. The ends were cut back, 3 bases at V and 1 base at J, with 3 bases in the middle. The germline CDR1 and CDR2 sequences are SQVTM and ANQGSEA. This CDR3 comprises 11 residues. CDR3 sequence reads: CSVEGQETQYF. The CDR3 coding sequence is TGCAGCGTTGAGGGCCAAGAGACCCAGTACTTC.

The CDR3 nucleotides are TGTGCCAGCCTTTGGAGAGACACAGATACGCAGTATTTT. It codes for CASLWRDTDTQYF. The chain joins TRBV11-1 to TRBJ2-3; the D is unclear. CDR1 and CDR2 from the germline V gene are SGHAT and FQDESV (reference sequence). The CDR3 covers 13 residues. The germline V and J ends were trimmed by 8 bases and 2 bases, with 11 bases remaining between them. The entire variable domain, with the rest obtained from reference TRBV11-1 and TRBJ2-3, is as follows: EAEVAQSPRYKITEKSQAVAFWCDPISGHATLYWYRQILGQGPELLVQFQDESVVDDSQLPKDRFSAERLKGVDSTLKIQPAELGDSAMYLCASLWRDTDTQYFGPGTRLTVL.

The chain links TRBV7-9 to TRBJ2-7, with a tentative D call TRBD2 (6 bases). Deletions cut 2 bases from V and 7 bases from J, with 18 bases between. The CDR3 runs 15 residues. The germline V gene has CDR1 SEHNR and CDR2 FQNEAQ (reference sequence). The CDR3 spells CASSLYGSGTWEQYF. The CDR3 DNA follows: TGTGCCAGCAGCTTATACGGGAGTGGGACTTGGGAGCAGTACTTC.

V gene TRBV9 combines with J gene TRBJ2-7; D unclear. Germline loops: CDR1 SGDLS, CDR2 YYNGEE. V shed 3 bases and J shed 0 bases, with 10 bases lying between them. The CDR3 covers 14 residues. Here the CDR3 reads CASSAWGSSYEQYF. The CDR3 nucleotides are TGTGCCAGCAGCGCGTGGGGTAGCTCCTACGAGCAGTACTTC.

The chain combines TRBV7-9 with TRBJ1-1; a possible D gene is TRBD1 (5 bases). V lost 5 bases, J lost 5 bases, and 12 bases lay in between. The germline V gene has CDR1 SEHNR and CDR2 FQNEAQ (reference sequence). The CDR3 covers 13 residues. CDR3 sequence reads: CASSPTVGTEAFF. In DNA, the CDR3 is TGTGCCAGCAGCCCGACAGTGGGGACTGAAGCTTTCTTT.

The chain joins TRBV28 to TRBJ2-1, with 15 bases matching TRBD2. Germline V gene sequence: CDR1 MDHEN, CDR2 SYDVKM. CDR3 length equals 15 residues. With 8 bases clipped from V and 7 bases from J, the junction kept 6 bases outside the gene matches. This CDR3 reads CASALGTSGRNEQFF. In nucleotides, the CDR3 is TGTGCCAGCGCTCTAGGGACTAGCGGGAGGAATGAGCAGTTCTTC.

V and J are TRBV5-1 and TRBJ2-7; 8 bases are shared with TRBD2. The CDR3 is made up of 16 amino acids. Germline CDR1 SGHRS, CDR2 YFSETQ. Trimming took 0 bases from V and 2 from J; bases not matched to a gene: 7. CDR3 coding DNA: TGCGCCAGCAGCTTGGAACCGGGACTAGGGGCCTACGAGCAGTACTTC. This gives the protein CASSLEPGLGAYEQYF.

The chain employs TRBV7-8 and TRBJ1-2; 7 nucleotides match TRBD1. CDR3 size: 15 residues. Germline V CDR1 and CDR2: SGHVS, FQNEAQ. With 1 base clipped from V and 5 bases from J, the junction kept 7 bases outside the gene matches. CDR3 DNA: TGTGCCAGCAGCTTAGGTCCCAGGGGGGGGTATGGCTACACCTTC. It codes for CASSLGPRGGYGYTF.

V is TRBV15 and J is TRBJ2-7; D is unresolved. V was shortened by 0 bases and J by 9 bases, with 9 bases between the two germline ends. CDR1 is LNHNV, CDR2 YYDKDF, per germline (reference sequence). CDR3 length: 12 amino acids. The CDR3 nucleotides are TGTGCCACCAGCAGAGATAACCTGGGGCAGTACTTC. As protein: CATSRDNLGQYF. Drawing the rest from reference TRBV15 and TRBJ2-7, the complete variable domain is DAMVIQNPRYQVTQFGKPVTLSCSQTLNHNVMYWYQQKSSQAPKLLFHYYDKDFNNEADTPDNFQSRRPNTSFCFLDIRSPGLGDTAMYLCATSRDNLGQYFGPGTRLTVT.

The chain carries TRBV4-2 and TRBJ2-5; 11 bases are a match to TRBD1. CDR1 is LGHNA, CDR2 YNFKEQ, per germline. With V trimmed by 2 bases and J by 5 bases, 10 bases remained unmatched. The CDR3 extends over 17 amino acids. In DNA form, the CDR3 reads TGTGCCAGCAGCCAACCCGGAGGACAGGGGGCGTGGGAGACCCAGTACTTC. Encoded protein: CASSQPGGQGAWETQYF.

V is TRBV5-5 and J is TRBJ2-5; 7 bases match TRBD1. CDR1 SGHKS and CDR2 YYEKEE come from the germline V gene (reference sequence). This CDR3 contains 17 residues. V gave up 1 base and J gave up 4 bases; unmatched junction bases: 13. CDR3 in DNA: TGTGCCAGCAGCTTGTCATGGGGACAGTGGCGTGTAGAGACCCAGTACTTC. It translates to CASSLSWGQWRVETQYF. Using reference TRBV5-5 and TRBJ2-5 for the parts outside the CDR3, the full variable domain is DAGVTQSPTHLIKTRGQQVTLRCSPISGHKSVSWYQQVLGQGPQFIFQYYEKEERGRGNFPDRFSARQFPNYSSELNVNALLLGDSALYLCASSLSWGQWRVETQYFGPGTRLLVL.

The chain has TRBV4-1 and TRBJ2-7, with 8 bases matching TRBD2. After removal of 0 bases from V and 2 bases from J, the junction contained 3 bases not matched to a gene. Germline V gene data show CDR1 as MGHRA and CDR2 as YSYEKL. The CDR3 spans 15 residues. CDR3 DNA sequence: TGCGCCAGCAGCCAAGACGGCGGGGGGCCCTACGAGCAGTACTTC. This encodes CASSQDGGGPYEQYF.

This sequence joins TRBV7-9 and TRBJ1-1; D remains ambiguous. V was pared by 2 bases and J by 1 base, with 5 bases between. This CDR3 is 13 amino acids long. CDR1 SEHNR and CDR2 FQNEAQ come from the germline V gene (reference sequence). The CDR3 nucleotides read TGTGCCAGCAGCTTAAGAGGGAACACTGAAGCTTTCTTT. It translates to CASSLRGNTEAFF.

This clone has a single count. The V call is TRBV19, the J call TRBJ1-2, with 7 bases identical to TRBD1. The CDR3 totals 15 residues. In germline, CDR1 is LNHDA, CDR2 SQIVND (reference sequence). The V gene end was trimmed by 8 bases and the J gene end by 5 bases; junction bases not matched to a gene: 14. CDR3 nucleotides: TGTGCCAGTCTTGATTTGGACAGGTTATTTTATGGCTACACCTTC. Its protein product is CASLDLDRLFYGYTF.

The chain recombines TRBV29-1 with TRBJ2-1; 8 bases map to TRBD1. The V gene end was trimmed by 0 bases and the J gene end by 6 bases; junction bases not matched to a gene: 4. The CDR3 runs 14 residues. The germline V gene has CDR1 SQVTM and CDR2 ANQGSEA. CDR3 protein: CSVEERQGSNEQFF. The CDR3 DNA follows: TGCAGCGTTGAAGAGAGACAGGGGTCCAATGAGCAGTTCTTC.

V and J are TRBV28 and TRBJ2-3; 11 bases match TRBD2. J lost 0 bases, V lost 4 bases, and 12 bases had no gene match. CDR3 length: 19 amino acids. CDR1 and CDR2 from the germline V gene are MDHEN and SYDVKM. The CDR3 here is CASSYSPGLAETSTDTQYF. The DNA of the CDR3 is TGTGCCAGCAGTTACAGCCCGGGACTAGCGGAAACTAGCACAGATACGCAGTATTTT.

The rearrangement uses TRBV19 and TRBJ1-1; 12 bases fit TRBD1. From germline, CDR1 is LNHDA and CDR2 SQIVND (reference sequence). The V segment lost 6 bases and the J segment 8 bases; nucleotides outside the gene matches: 10. The CDR3 has 15 residues. The CDR3 nucleotides read TGTGCCAGTAGAACATTAACCGGGACAGGGGGCGAAGCTTTCTTT. It translates to CASRTLTGTGGEAFF. The whole variable domain, remainder taken from reference TRBV19 and TRBJ1-1, is DGGITQSPKYLFRKEGQNVTLSCEQNLNHDAMYWYRQDPGQGLRLIYYSQIVNDFQKGDIAEGYSVSREKKESFPLTVTSAQKNPTAFYLCASRTLTGTGGEAFFGQGTRLTVV.

This chain links TRBV5-8 with TRBJ2-2; 9 bases line up with TRBD1. V shed 0 bases, J shed 4 bases, and the junction held 4 bases outside the gene matches. The germline CDR1 and CDR2 sequences are SGHTS and YDEGEE. This CDR3 spans 16 amino acids. CDR3 nucleotides: TGTGCCAGCAGCTTGGTTCGGACAGGGGTCACCGGGGAGCTGTTTTTT. This sequence encodes CASSLVRTGVTGELFF.